This is a list of T cell receptor beta chains from one sample in a study of T-cell reconstitution after alpha-beta-depleted transplantation in children. TCRdb fed the PCR reads into MiXCR, producing one record per CDR3 protein. The sample records 350,000 to 450,000 distinct CDR3 sequences, 10% to 15% being singletons. The source material was PBMCs, sampled from the stem cell graft. Source of these receptors: a human donor who donated a stem cell graft to a child with Fanconi anemia. The CDR3 runs from the conserved cysteine through the conserved F or W. Fields, in order: clone size, V gene, D gene, J gene, CDR3 protein, CDR3 DNA. D genes are given only for firm matches. Not every row has a clone size; where given, it reads once, few, many or a size class.

abundance: few; v_gene: TRBV29-1; d_gene: -; j_gene: TRBJ1-2; CDR3aa: CSVEDIAGFYGYTF; CDR3nt: TGCAGCGTTGAAGATATCGCAGGATTCTATGGCTACACCTTC
abundance: once; v_gene: TRBV24-1; d_gene: -; j_gene: TRBJ1-5; CDR3aa: CATSGVDSNQPPHF; CDR3nt: TGTGCCACCAGTGGCGTAGATAGCAATCAGCCCCCGCATTTT
abundance: few; v_gene: TRBV7-9; d_gene: -; j_gene: TRBJ1-1; CDR3aa: CASSFFQGKSEAFF; CDR3nt: TGTGCCAGCAGCTTCTTCCAGGGTAAATCTGAAGCTTTCTTT
abundance: -; v_gene: TRBV10-1; d_gene: -; j_gene: TRBJ2-6; CDR3aa: CASQGRGDGANVLTF; CDR3nt: TGCGCCAGCCAAGGCAGGGGCGACGGGGCCAACGTCCTGACTTTC
abundance: few; v_gene: TRBV6-2/TRBV6-3; d_gene: -; j_gene: TRBJ1-1; CDR3aa: CASSKDGGAAEAFF; CDR3nt: TGTGCCAGCAGTAAGGACGGAGGAGCCGCTGAAGCTTTCTTT
abundance: many; v_gene: TRBV14; d_gene: -; j_gene: TRBJ1-2; CDR3aa: CASSQLEDLNYGYTF; CDR3nt: TGTGCCAGCAGCCAACTTGAGGACCTAAACTATGGCTACACCTTC
abundance: few; v_gene: TRBV6-2/TRBV6-3; d_gene: TRBD1; j_gene: TRBJ2-7; CDR3aa: CASSYTTGIEQYF; CDR3nt: TGTGCCAGCAGTTACACGACAGGGATCGAGCAGTACTTC
abundance: many; v_gene: TRBV11-2; d_gene: -; j_gene: TRBJ1-4; CDR3aa: CASSLSIATNEKLFF; CDR3nt: TGTGCCAGCAGCCTCTCGATTGCAACTAATGAAAAACTGTTTTTT
abundance: many; v_gene: TRBV12-3/TRBV12-4; d_gene: -; j_gene: TRBJ1-5; CDR3aa: CASSLAAQPQHF; CDR3nt: TGTGCCAGCAGTTTAGCAGCTCAGCCCCAGCATTTT
abundance: few; v_gene: TRBV28; d_gene: -; j_gene: TRBJ1-5; CDR3aa: CATSQGFNQPQHF; CDR3nt: TGTGCCACTTCCCAGGGGTTCAATCAGCCCCAGCATTTT
abundance: many; v_gene: TRBV11-2; d_gene: TRBD2; j_gene: TRBJ2-5; CDR3aa: CASSLLIGTSGPKAQYF; CDR3nt: TGTGCCAGCAGTCTTCTGATCGGGACTAGCGGGCCCAAGGCCCAGTACTTC
abundance: -; v_gene: TRBV18; d_gene: TRBD1; j_gene: TRBJ2-7; CDR3aa: CASSPIFGTAYEQYF; CDR3nt: TGTGCCAGCTCACCAATCTTTGGGACAGCCTACGAGCAGTACTTC
abundance: few; v_gene: TRBV13; d_gene: TRBD1; j_gene: TRBJ1-1; CDR3aa: CASRRDRENTEAFF; CDR3nt: TGTGCCAGCAGACGGGACAGGGAAAACACTGAAGCTTTCTTT
abundance: few; v_gene: TRBV9; d_gene: -; j_gene: TRBJ2-5; CDR3aa: CASSVAGGPGTQYF; CDR3nt: TGTGCCAGCAGCGTAGCCGGGGGGCCTGGGACCCAGTACTTC
abundance: few; v_gene: TRBV5-1; d_gene: -; j_gene: TRBJ2-7; CDR3aa: CASSSDATEEAEQYF; CDR3nt: TGCGCCAGCAGCTCCGATGCGACTGAGGAGGCCGAGCAGTACTTC
abundance: -; v_gene: TRBV6-1; d_gene: -; j_gene: TRBJ1-3; CDR3aa: CASILTRGSNTIYF; CDR3nt: TGTGCCAGCATCCTTACAAGGGGGTCGAACACCATATATTTT
abundance: many; v_gene: TRBV7-2; d_gene: -; j_gene: TRBJ2-3; CDR3aa: CASSLSLSPDTQYF; CDR3nt: TGTGCCAGCAGCTTAAGCCTGTCACCTGATACGCAGTATTTT
abundance: few; v_gene: TRBV27; d_gene: TRBD2; j_gene: TRBJ2-1; CDR3aa: CATSAGGSYNEQFF; CDR3nt: TGTGCCACTAGTGCGGGGGGCAGCTACAATGAGCAGTTCTTC
abundance: few; v_gene: TRBV20-1; d_gene: TRBD1; j_gene: TRBJ1-6; CDR3aa: CSVRGTGSGFSPLHF; CDR3nt: TGCAGTGTAAGAGGGACAGGTAGTGGGTTTTCACCCCTCCACTTT
abundance: few; v_gene: TRBV2; d_gene: -; j_gene: TRBJ1-2; CDR3aa: CASSEPGSYGYTF; CDR3nt: TGTGCCAGCAGTGAGCCAGGTTCCTATGGCTACACCTTC
abundance: few; v_gene: TRBV28; d_gene: -; j_gene: TRBJ1-6; CDR3aa: CASSLPDSGASPLHF; CDR3nt: TGTGCCAGCAGTCTCCCCGACTCAGGGGCTTCACCCCTCCACTTT
abundance: -; v_gene: TRBV5-1; d_gene: -; j_gene: TRBJ1-3; CDR3aa: CASSLSGQSSGNTIYF; CDR3nt: TGCGCCAGCAGCTTGTCAGGACAGTCCTCAGGAAACACCATATATTTT
abundance: -; v_gene: TRBV5-1; d_gene: -; j_gene: TRBJ2-1; CDR3aa: CASSINTDNEQFF; CDR3nt: TGCGCCAGCAGCATAAACACGGACAATGAGCAGTTCTTC
abundance: few; v_gene: TRBV9; d_gene: -; j_gene: TRBJ2-3; CDR3aa: CASSAGLSPDTQYF; CDR3nt: TGTGCCAGCAGCGCGGGACTCTCCCCAGATACGCAGTATTTT
abundance: once; v_gene: TRBV20-1; d_gene: -; j_gene: TRBJ2-5; CDR3aa: CSARFTETQYF; CDR3nt: TGCAGTGCCCGATTTACAGAGACCCAGTACTTC
abundance: few; v_gene: TRBV11-2; d_gene: -; j_gene: TRBJ1-4; CDR3aa: CASSLVSGLATNEKLFF; CDR3nt: TGTGCCAGCAGCTTAGTCTCGGGACTGGCAACTAATGAAAAACTGTTTTTT
abundance: many; v_gene: TRBV11-2; d_gene: -; j_gene: TRBJ2-5; CDR3aa: CASSLDRDATQYF; CDR3nt: TGTGCCAGCAGCTTAGACAGGGATGCGACCCAGTACTTC
abundance: few; v_gene: TRBV12-3/TRBV12-4; d_gene: -; j_gene: TRBJ1-4; CDR3aa: CASTLDLSTNEKLFF; CDR3nt: TGTGCCAGCACCCTTGACCTTTCAACTAATGAAAAACTGTTTTTT
abundance: few; v_gene: TRBV6-5; d_gene: -; j_gene: TRBJ2-3; CDR3aa: CASSYSDARGTQYF; CDR3nt: TGTGCCAGCAGTTACTCAGACGCTCGAGGGACGCAGTATTTT
abundance: -; v_gene: TRBV7-9; d_gene: -; j_gene: TRBJ2-7; CDR3aa: CASSLVVEQYF; CDR3nt: TGTGCCAGCAGCTTAGTAGTCGAGCAGTACTTC
abundance: many; v_gene: TRBV5-8; d_gene: TRBD1; j_gene: TRBJ1-1; CDR3aa: CASSLAGGETEAFF; CDR3nt: TGTGCCAGCAGCTTGGCAGGGGGAGAGACTGAAGCTTTCTTT
abundance: few; v_gene: TRBV6-5; d_gene: -; j_gene: TRBJ1-2; CDR3aa: CASSSTGGMRGYTF; CDR3nt: TGTGCCAGCAGTTCCACGGGGGGGATGCGCGGCTACACCTTC
abundance: few; v_gene: TRBV24-1; d_gene: -; j_gene: TRBJ2-5; CDR3aa: CATSDPGVSETQYF; CDR3nt: TGTGCCACCAGTGACCCGGGAGTCTCAGAGACCCAGTACTTC
abundance: -; v_gene: TRBV6-5; d_gene: -; j_gene: TRBJ1-2; CDR3aa: CASSWGTVYGYTF; CDR3nt: TGTGCCAGCAGTTGGGGGACGGTCTATGGCTACACCTTC
abundance: many; v_gene: TRBV12-3/TRBV12-4; d_gene: TRBD1; j_gene: TRBJ2-4; CDR3aa: CASSLRGRVIQYF; CDR3nt: TGTGCCAGCAGTCTCAGGGGGCGCGTCATTCAGTACTTC
abundance: -; v_gene: TRBV20-1; d_gene: -; j_gene: TRBJ2-3; CDR3aa: CSATIPGGGRVTDTQYF; CDR3nt: TGCAGTGCTACGATCCCCGGAGGGGGCCGAGTCACAGATACGCAGTATTTT
abundance: -; v_gene: TRBV5-6; d_gene: -; j_gene: TRBJ2-5; CDR3aa: CASSPYPGSDGQETQYF; CDR3nt: TGTGCCAGCAGCCCTTACCCGGGCTCGGACGGCCAAGAGACCCAGTACTTC
abundance: few; v_gene: TRBV4-1; d_gene: -; j_gene: TRBJ1-1; CDR3aa: CASSQDPQADSLNTEAFF; CDR3nt: TGCGCCAGCAGCCAAGATCCCCAGGCCGACTCCTTGAACACTGAAGCTTTCTTT
abundance: few; v_gene: TRBV6-1; d_gene: -; j_gene: TRBJ1-2; CDR3aa: CASSLFRDTYGYTF; CDR3nt: TGTGCCAGCAGCCTTTTCCGGGACACTTATGGCTACACCTTC
abundance: many; v_gene: TRBV20-1; d_gene: -; j_gene: TRBJ1-3; CDR3aa: CSARDGNTIYF; CDR3nt: TGCAGTGCTAGAGACGGAAACACCATATATTTT